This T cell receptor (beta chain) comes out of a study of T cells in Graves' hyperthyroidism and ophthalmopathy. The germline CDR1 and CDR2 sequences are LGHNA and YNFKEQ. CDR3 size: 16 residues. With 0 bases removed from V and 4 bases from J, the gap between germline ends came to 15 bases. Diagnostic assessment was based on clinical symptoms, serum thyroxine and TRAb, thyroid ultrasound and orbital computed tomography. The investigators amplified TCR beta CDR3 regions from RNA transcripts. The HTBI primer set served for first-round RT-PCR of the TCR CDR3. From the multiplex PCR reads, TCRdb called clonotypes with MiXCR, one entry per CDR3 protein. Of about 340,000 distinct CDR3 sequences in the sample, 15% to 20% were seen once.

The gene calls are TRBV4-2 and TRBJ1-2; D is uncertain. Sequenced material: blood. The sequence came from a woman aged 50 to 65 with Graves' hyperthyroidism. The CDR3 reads CASSQDGQPTVYGYTF. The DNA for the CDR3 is TGTGCCAGCAGCCAAGACGGCCAGCCAACCGTCTATGGCTACACCTTC.